This T cell receptor beta chain was sequenced for a study of blood T cell repertoires in COVID-19 (dated by TCRdb to the early 2020s). The study in broad terms: Samples from collaborators originated in the United States, Italy and Spain and spanned both the acute and convalescent phases of COVID-19. The material from the prospective study consisted of cDNA or gDNA derived from T cells, B-cell-depleted T cells, or PBMCs. Subjects who had been exposed to COVID-19, were actively infected with it, or had recovered from it provided the deeply sampled blood TCRbeta repertoires that made up the dataset. The repertoires were released in a freely available public database meant as a resource for research on the immune response to SARS-CoV-2. Samples were obtained from the ongoing ImmuneRACE study (first 160 participants) and from some 1,300 subjects provided by 6 global collaborators. Nearly every sample came with metadata listing a de-identified subject ID, COVID-19 status, age in years and sex. Where HLA class I and class II types were available, the types were taken from metadata supplied by the sample provider, not from assay-based typing. The research as a whole found: Clinical and demographic metadata were provided uncurated, with the amount varying by source and participant.

TCRbeta CDR3 regions were amplified from genomic DNA by means of the immunoSEQ Assay, a bias-controlled multiplex PCR. On the study's bioinformatics: The number of nucleated cells in each sample was estimated by amplification of reference gene primers within the assay. To quantify the absolute abundance of each unique TCRbeta CDR3 rearrangement, sequence reads were collapsed and filtered. Productive Simpson clonality was computed per sample as the square root of Simpson's diversity index over productive rearrangements. TCRdb provides this immuneACCESS table in a form limited to in-frame rearrangements. Some clones are lacking; in checked studies, under half of them reflect an unresolved V gene, and why the rest are absent is not known. V, J and clone size are those of that table, while D and trimming were read from the DNA. For this sample there are 70,000 or so clones; around 83% appear just once. The top ten constitute roughly 3.9% of the sample.

Whole blood was collected in K2EDTA tubes by collaborating institutions according to the institutions' own protocols. For TCRbeta analysis, collaborator samples were shipped as frozen whole blood, as isolated PBMCs, or as DNA extracted from either sample type. CDR1 MDHEN and CDR2 SYDVKM were looked up in the germline V gene. The CDR3, cysteine through phenylalanine, is 13 amino acids long. The read is trimmed to its CDR3 DNA, 39 bases read in frame from base 1. As to this clone: It has no known antigen specificity. Base qualities are not recorded, but no much larger clone differs from it by a single base.

Sequencing input: peripheral blood. The sequence derives from an older man with active COVID-19. Recombination linked TRBV28 to TRBJ2-3, with 7 bases aligning to TRBD1. The CDR3 corresponds to CAQSNRGADTQYF. The sequence in DNA is TGTGCTCAATCCAACAGGGGTGCAGATACGCAGTATTTT.